This T cell receptor (beta chain) was identified in a study of CD8 T cells in Susac syndrome. RNA totalling about 0.45 to 1 ug underwent reverse transcription with random hexamers. The method of amplification for TCR beta CDR3 was immunoSEQ multiplex PCR, covering 54 Vbeta and 13 Jbeta. TCRdb itself ran the immunoSEQ multiplex PCR reads through MiXCR, one entry per CDR3 protein. The repertoire has about 300,000 distinct CDR3 sequences, 85% of them found once; the top ten carry roughly 0.21%. Per germline, CDR1 MNHEY and CDR2 SMNVEV (reference sequence). The CDR3 contains 13 residues. Trimming removed 2 bases at V and 3 bases at J, with 8 bases between. Sequencing of TCR beta drew on CD8+ and CD4+ T cells from blood. The multiple sclerosis control cohort comprised treatment-naive individuals presenting with stable or active relapsing-remitting disease. Through negative isolation, CD4+ and CD8+ T cells were obtained, while TEMRA cells were enriched using FACS.

The chain employs TRBV27 and TRBJ2-7, with D perhaps given as TRBD1 or TRBD2 (5 bases each). The receptor was isolated from a human donor with multiple sclerosis. The sequenced sample consisted of CD8+ T cells from PBMCs. The CDR3 protein is CASSLGTLYEQYF. The DNA for the CDR3 is TGTGCCAGCAGTTTAGGGACCCTCTACGAGCAGTACTTC.